These 15 T cell receptor beta chains came from one sample sequenced in a study of radiotherapy plus CTLA-4 blockade in lung cancer. Repertoires were generated with immunoSEQ multiplex PCR, while TCRdb's copy carries only in-frame clones and drops some. The repertoire has tens of thousands of clones, 60% to 85% of them found once; the top ten carry approximately 3.8%. Material: peripheral blood, obtained from a patient treated with radiotherapy plus ipilimumab. These receptors were taken from a human donor with non-small cell lung cancer who had a partial response to radiotherapy plus ipilimumab. Some clones in this sample may be carry-over from other donors' samples.

V is TRBV10-3 and J is TRBJ2-5; D uncertain. Germline V CDR1 and CDR2: ENHRY, SYGVKD. This CDR3 has 12 residues. Trimming removed 8 bases from V and 5 bases from J, with 12 bases in between. The CDR3 loop reads CAIGLSLETQYF. The CDR3 bases are TGTGCCATCGGGCTCTCCCTTGAGACCCAGTACTTC.

This chain links TRBV2 with TRBJ2-7; D is perhaps TRBD1 (5 bases). In germline, CDR1 is SNHLY, CDR2 FYNNEI. The CDR3 has 14 amino acids. With 4 bases removed from V and 7 bases from J, the gap between germline ends came to 17 bases. The CDR3 DNA follows: TGTGCCAGCAGTGGCACACAGGTTGGGAAGGAGCAGTACTTC. Its translation is CASSGTQVGKEQYF.

The J gene is TRBJ1-3, the V gene TRBV7-2, with D unclear. CDR1 is SGHTA and CDR2 is FQGNSA in the germline V gene. The ends were cut back, 1 base at V and 0 bases at J, with 13 bases in the middle. The CDR3 totals 17 residues. The CDR3 nucleotides are TGTGCCAGCAGCTTAGAAAGTAGTGTTTACTCTGGAAACACCATATATTTT. Encoded protein: CASSLESSVYSGNTIYF.

The chain uses TRBV4-1 and TRBJ2-1, with 12 bases that match TRBD2. The V gene's germline CDR1 is MGHRA and CDR2 YSYEKL. V gave up 2 bases and J gave up 8 bases; unmatched junction bases: 7. The CDR3 runs 16 residues. DNA for the CDR3: TGCGCCAGCAGCCAACTCGGACTAGCGGGGTTCGATGAGCAGTTCTTC. It codes for CASSQLGLAGFDEQFF.

This clone was observed a single time. The rearrangement joins TRBV10-2 to TRBJ2-1; 15 positions agree with TRBD2. The junction had 8 bases not matched to a gene; V was cut back by 8 bases and J by 9 bases. Germline V gives CDR1 WSHSY, CDR2 SAAADI. The CDR3 is made up of 15 amino acids. This chain's CDR3 is CASRGLAGGFSEQFF. The CDR3 bases are TGCGCCAGCCGTGGACTAGCGGGGGGGTTTAGTGAGCAGTTCTTC.

The rearrangement joins TRBV28 to TRBJ2-1; TRBD1 matches 10 bases. V trimming: 3 bases; J trimming: 6 bases; junction bases outside the gene matches: 11. The CDR3 totals 17 residues. CDR1 is MDHEN and CDR2 is SYDVKM in the germline V gene. The CDR3 DNA follows: TGTGCCAGCAGTTTTGGTGACAGGGGGCGCAGATTCAATGAGCAGTTCTTC. Its protein is CASSFGDRGRRFNEQFF.

V is TRBV2 and J is TRBJ1-5; D not certain. Trimming removed 2 bases from V and 1 base from J, with 6 bases in between. Germline CDR1 SNHLY, CDR2 FYNNEI. The CDR3 runs to 14 residues. CDR3 DNA: TGTGCCAGCAGTGAAATTCAAAGCAATCAGCCCCAGCATTTT. Residues: CASSEIQSNQPQHF. The complete variable domain, with remaining parts taken from reference TRBV2 and TRBJ1-5, reads EPEVTQTPSHQVTQMGQEVILRCVPISNHLYFYWYRQILGQKVEFLVSFYNNEISEKSEIFDDQFSVERPDGSNFTLKIRSTKLEDSAMYFCASSEIQSNQPQHFGDGTRLSIL.

The chain recombines TRBV18 with TRBJ2-2; D is unclear. This CDR3 is built from 15 residues. Trimming pared 3 bases from V and 0 bases from J, leaving 8 bases between. Germline values: CDR1 KGHSH, CDR2 LQKENI. The CDR3 reads CASSPIRANTGELFF. As DNA, the CDR3 is TGTGCCAGCTCACCGATTCGGGCGAACACCGGGGAGCTGTTTTTT.

This rearrangement joins TRBV5-5 to TRBJ2-4; D call uncertain. This CDR3 is built from 16 residues. CDR1 SGHKS and CDR2 YYEKEE come from the germline V gene (reference sequence). The V and J ends lost 0 bases and 0 bases respectively, with 10 bases between them. The CDR3 DNA follows: TGTGCCAGCAGCTTGGGACACCGGCTAGCCAAAAACATTCAGTACTTC. It specifies CASSLGHRLAKNIQYF. Filled out from reference TRBV5-5 and TRBJ2-4, the complete variable domain reads DAGVTQSPTHLIKTRGQQVTLRCSPISGHKSVSWYQQVLGQGPQFIFQYYEKEERGRGNFPDRFSARQFPNYSSELNVNALLLGDSALYLCASSLGHRLAKNIQYFGAGTRLSVL.

The rearrangement uses TRBV28 and TRBJ2-1, with TRBD2 identical over 9 bases. This CDR3 spans 19 amino acids. Germline V gene sequence: CDR1 MDHEN, CDR2 SYDVKM. The J segment lost 5 bases and the V segment lost 4 bases, leaving 18 bases of the junction unmatched. CDR3 sequence reads: CASSSAVGIAGGKHNEQFF. The CDR3 nucleotides read TGTGCCAGCAGTTCGGCCGTGGGGATTGCGGGGGGGAAACACAATGAGCAGTTCTTC. The full variable domain, in which reference TRBV28 and TRBJ2-1 provide the parts outside the CDR3, is DVKVTQSSRYLVKRTGEKVFLECVQDMDHENMFWYRQDPGLGLRLIYFSYDVKMKEKGDIPEGYSVSREKKERFSLILESASTNQTSMYLCASSSAVGIAGGKHNEQFFGPGTRLTVL.

The chain joins TRBV6-1 to TRBJ2-7, with TRBD1 matching 7 bases. In germline, CDR1 is MNHNS, CDR2 SASEGT. CDR3 size: 15 residues. With 7 bases clipped from V and 3 bases from J, the junction kept 12 bases outside the gene matches. CDR3 in DNA: TGTGCCAGCAACCCAAGACAGGGAGTGAGCTACGAGCAGTACTTC. Translated: CASNPRQGVSYEQYF.

About this clone itself: One end of the junction fails to match germline, which may point to a read error. The genes are TRBV18 and TRBJ1-1, with TRBD1 as a possible D gene (6 bases). Germline V CDR1 and CDR2: KGHSH, LQKENI. This CDR3 region has 12 residues. The CDR3 reads CASSPGTSDLGF. The CDR3 DNA is TGTGCCAGCTCACCGGGGACATCCGATCTTGGTTTT.

This chain uses TRBV2 with TRBJ2-3; 10 bases match TRBD2. The germline V gene has CDR1 SNHLY and CDR2 FYNNEI. The CDR3 totals 15 residues. Trimming cost V 5 bases and J 2 bases; bases outside gene matches: 4. CDR3 sequence reads: CASSRLAGATDTQYF. The DNA of the CDR3 is TGTGCCAGCAGTCGTCTAGCGGGGGCCACAGATACGCAGTATTTT.

This sequence joins TRBV27 and TRBJ2-1, with 9 bases identical to TRBD2. V lost 8 bases and J lost 5; bases outside the gene matches: 16. CDR3 length: 17 residues. CDR1 is MNHEY, CDR2 SMNVEV, per germline (reference sequence). The CDR3 DNA reads as TGTGCCAGCGCGTTTCGACCAAGACTAGCGGCGCACAATGAGCAGTTCTTC. Encoded protein: CASAFRPRLAAHNEQFF.

This clone was seen more than once but under ten times. The J gene is TRBJ2-7, the V gene TRBV15; D is perhaps TRBD2 (7 bases). Between the trimmed V and J ends, which lost 1 base and 0 bases, there was a span of 10 bases. The CDR3 totals 15 residues. Germline V gene sequence: CDR1 LNHNV, CDR2 YYDKDF (reference sequence). Here the CDR3 reads CATSRGRGASYEQYF. The CDR3 bases are TGTGCCACCAGCAGAGGACGGGGGGCCTCCTACGAGCAGTACTTC.